The T cell receptor (beta chain) described here comes from a study of identical twins. Broader study findings: Abundant beta clonotypes from cord blood bore fewer insertions; memory repertoires lacked this pattern. Alpha sequences that were out-of-frame and twin-shared showed an excess of low generation probability. Interpretation of the results relied on cross-sectional statistical analysis and not on following the same donors.

The V end was cut by 8 bases, the J end by 0 bases, with 11 bases between. Germline-derived CDR1 and CDR2 are SQVTM and ANQGSEA. This CDR3 has 13 amino acids. TCRdb ran MiXCR on the 5' RACE reads and lists one entry per CDR3 protein. The sample includes some 1,700,000 distinct CDR3 sequences, about 32% seen only once; the top ten take over 0.25%. Only healthy Caucasians were included as donors. Turning to this clonotype: The antigen remains undetermined.

This TCR came from a newborn girl in good health. This chain connects TRBV29-1 to TRBJ2-1; D possibly corresponds to TRBD2 (6 bases). The sequencing sample was made of cord blood. The CDR3 sequence: CSSLASSYNEQFF. The CDR3 coding sequence is TGCAGCTCGCTAGCGAGCTCCTACAATGAGCAGTTCTTC.